The 26 T cell receptor beta chains below all came from one sample that was sequenced in a study of T cell responses to AZD1222 COVID-19 vaccine. The repertoire was sequenced with immunoSEQ multiplex PCR; TCRdb's copy has only in-frame clones and lacks some. The repertoire has about 140,000 clones, 80% to 95% of them found once; the top ten carry about 3.8%. This sample comprised peripheral blood, obtained 28 days after the second AZD1222 dose. The receptors were gathered from an adult who received the AZD1222 COVID-19 vaccine.

The chain joins TRBV11-2 to TRBJ2-2; no firm D call. The CDR3 consists of 11 residues. Trimming pared 2 bases from V and 8 bases from J, leaving 3 bases between. Germline V CDR1 and CDR2: SGHAT, FQNNGV. CDR3 region: CASSLTGELFF. As DNA, the CDR3 is TGTGCCAGCAGCTTAACGGGGGAGCTGTTTTTT.

The chain joins TRBV11-2 to TRBJ2-7; D remains unclear. The germline V gene encodes CDR1 SGHAT and CDR2 FQNNGV. Trimming took off 2 bases at V and 7 bases at J, with 9 bases between the two ends. The CDR3 runs to 12 residues. CDR3 sequence: CASSLSLLEQYF. The CDR3, as DNA: TGTGCCAGCAGCTTAAGTTTACTAGAGCAGTACTTC.

This sequence joins TRBV28 and TRBJ1-6; unclear D gene. The germline CDR1 and CDR2 sequences are MDHEN and SYDVKM. There are 12 residues in the CDR3. Trimming cost V 6 bases and J 9 bases, with 9 bases left between them. This chain's CDR3 is CASSDSGSPLHF. In DNA, the CDR3 is TGTGCCAGCAGCGACTCGGGTTCACCCCTCCACTTT.

This clone has a handful of counts. The chain links TRBV7-6 to TRBJ1-1, with D possibly being TRBD1 (6 bases). The CDR3 is 16 residues long. Germline loops: CDR1 SGHVS, CDR2 FNYEAQ. Trimming took off 5 bases at V and 3 bases at J, with 19 bases between the two ends. For the CDR3, the DNA is TGTGCCAGCAGCCCTAACAGGGAGGAGGTGTACACTGAAGCTTTCTTT. This sequence encodes CASSPNREEVYTEAFF. Combining the CDR3 with reference TRBV7-6 and TRBJ1-1 gives the whole variable domain GAGVSQSPRYKVTKRGQDVALRCDPISGHVSLYWYRQALGQGPEFLTYFNYEAQQDKSGLPNDRFSAERPEGSISTLTIQRTEQRDSAMYRCASSPNREEVYTEAFFGQGTRLTVV.

The sample holds one count of this clone. The rearrangement joins TRBV5-1 to TRBJ2-3, with 10 nucleotides matching TRBD1. Germline V gives CDR1 SGHRS, CDR2 YFSETQ. There are 14 residues in the CDR3. J gave up 5 bases and V 4 bases, and 4 bases lay outside the gene matches. CDR3: CASSHDRGRDTQYF. CDR3 nucleotide sequence: TGCGCCAGCAGCCATGACAGGGGGCGAGATACGCAGTATTTT.

The chain couples TRBV30 to TRBJ2-7; D is uncertain. The CDR3 extends over 12 amino acids. Germline V gene sequence: CDR1 GTSNPN, CDR2 SVGIG (reference sequence). V dropped 3 bases and J dropped 4 bases, with 10 bases sitting between them. The CDR3 coding sequence is TGTGCCTGGAGGTCTGGAACTTACGAGCAGTACTTC. Encoded protein: CAWRSGTYEQYF.

The chain joins TRBV12-3 or TRBV12-4 to TRBJ2-7, with D perhaps matching TRBD2 (6 bases). The CDR3 extends over 13 amino acids. V was pared by 5 bases and J by 4 bases, with 12 bases between. The CDR3 loop is CASSGPLAYEQYF. CDR3 bases: TGTGCCAGCAGTGGTCCTCTAGCGTACGAGCAGTACTTC.

This chain uses TRBV15 with TRBJ2-5; D uncertain. V dropped 0 bases and J dropped 3 bases, with 14 bases sitting between them. The CDR3 has 16 amino acids. Germline CDR1 is LNHNV and CDR2 is YYDKDF (reference sequence). The CDR3 DNA follows: TGTGCCACCAGCAGAGATCTTTGGCAGCCAAAAGAGACCCAGTACTTC. Translating it yields CATSRDLWQPKETQYF.

This chain connects TRBV29-1 to TRBJ1-2; 9 bases line up with TRBD1. The germline gives CDR1 SQVTM, CDR2 ANQGSEA. The CDR3 consists of 12 residues. V lost 4 bases, J lost 6 bases, and 3 bases stayed unmatched. The CDR3 is CSVGYRGHGYTF. The CDR3 DNA follows: TGCAGCGTTGGTTACAGGGGGCATGGCTACACCTTC.

This chain joins TRBV6-5 and TRBJ1-1; D possibly corresponds to TRBD1 (5 bases). The CDR3 spans 14 residues. V lost 7 bases and J 3 bases, leaving 15 bases between the germline ends. Germline V lookup: CDR1 MNHEY, CDR2 SVGAGI. The CDR3: CASTTSGTYTEAFF. CDR3 sequence (DNA): TGTGCCAGCACTACTTCGGGGACCTACACTGAAGCTTTCTTT.

The chain uses TRBV29-1 and TRBJ2-7, with D perhaps assigned TRBD1 or TRBD2 (5 bases each). Per the germline V gene, CDR1 is SQVTM and CDR2 is ANQGSEA. This CDR3 region has 11 residues. V lost 8 bases and J 7 bases, leaving 15 bases between the germline ends. The chain's CDR3 is CSFRDVREQYF. In DNA, the CDR3 is TGCAGCTTTAGGGACGTCCGGGAGCAGTACTTC.

The chain is built from TRBV15 and TRBJ1-2; D call uncertain. With 4 bases removed from V and 0 bases from J, the gap between germline ends came to 6 bases. The CDR3 extends over 13 amino acids. The germline gives CDR1 LNHNV, CDR2 YYDKDF (reference sequence). The CDR3 sequence is CATSKDTNYGYTF. CDR3 bases: TGTGCCACCAGCAAGGATACTAACTATGGCTACACCTTC.

The chain recombines TRBV6-2 or TRBV6-3 with TRBJ2-5; D is unresolved. The CDR3 sequence is 14 residues long. V was shortened by 2 bases and J by 2 bases, with 9 bases between the two germline ends. Germline V lookup: CDR1 MNHEY, CDR2 SVGEGT. The CDR3 bases are TGTGCCAGCAGTTACCCCCATCGGCAAGAGACCCAGTACTTC. It codes for CASSYPHRQETQYF.

J is TRBJ2-7 and V is TRBV27; 16 bases match TRBD2. Germline trimming cut 8 bases from V and 6 bases from J; bases unmatched to any gene: 10. The V gene's germline CDR1 is MNHEY and CDR2 SMNVEV (reference sequence). CDR3 length equals 16 residues. CDR3 loop: CASGLPGLAGGREQYF. The CDR3 DNA reads TGTGCCAGCGGTCTCCCGGGACTAGCGGGAGGGCGCGAGCAGTACTTC.

The CDR3 here is CASCGSSYNEQFF. In DNA, the CDR3 is TGTGCCAGCTGCGGGAGCTCCTACAATGAGCAGTTCTTC. The chain carries TRBV6-5 and TRBJ2-1, with 7 bases matching TRBD2. The CDR3 consists of 13 residues. The trim removed 8 bases at V and 0 bases at J, leaving 1 base unmatched. Germline V gene lookup returns CDR1 MNHEY and CDR2 SVGAGI.

The V gene is TRBV4-2, the J gene TRBJ2-2; a weak D match, TRBD2 (6 bases). Trimming left V 4 bases short and J 0 bases short, with 12 bases between. Germline V gene data show CDR1 as LGHNA and CDR2 as YNFKEQ. This CDR3 has 16 amino acids. CDR3 sequence reads: CASSPLGGTNTGELFF. CDR3 DNA: TGTGCCAGCAGCCCCCTGGGGGGTACGAACACCGGGGAGCTGTTTTTT.

CDR3 amino acids: CASSLLQGSTGELFF. The CDR3 coding sequence is TGTGCCAGCAGCTTGCTTCAGGGCAGCACCGGGGAGCTGTTTTTT. V and J are TRBV5-5 and TRBJ2-2, with a weak D call TRBD1 (5 bases). Trimming removed 1 base at V and 4 bases at J, with 11 bases between. This CDR3 comprises 15 residues. Germline assignment: CDR1 SGHKS and CDR2 YYEKEE (reference sequence).

This chain joins TRBV19 and TRBJ1-2; D unresolved. Germline V lookup: CDR1 LNHDA, CDR2 SQIVND (reference sequence). Trimming took 3 bases from V and 4 from J, leaving 15 bases between them. The CDR3 contains 15 residues. CDR3: CASSISQPRSYGYTF. The CDR3 nucleotides are TGTGCCAGTAGTATTTCCCAGCCGCGATCCTATGGCTACACCTTC.

This chain links TRBV5-1 with TRBJ1-1; TRBD1 might be the D (5 bases). The length of the CDR3 is 13 residues. Trimming shortened V by 6 bases and J by 0 bases, and 9 bases separated the two germline ends. The germline gives CDR1 SGHRS, CDR2 YFSETQ. CDR3 region: CASTWGMNTEAFF. The CDR3 nucleotides read TGCGCCAGCACATGGGGGATGAACACTGAAGCTTTCTTT.

The genes are TRBV7-9 and TRBJ1-1, with no clear D. Trimming removed 1 base from V and 4 bases from J, with 10 bases in between. CDR3 length: 14 residues. Germline V gene sequence: CDR1 SEHNR, CDR2 FQNEAQ (reference sequence). DNA for the CDR3: TGTGCCAGCAGCTTAGAGGGTTTCGCCACTGAAGCTTTCTTT. This sequence encodes CASSLEGFATEAFF. The full variable domain, its missing parts supplied by reference TRBV7-9 and TRBJ1-1, is DTGVSQNPRHKITKRGQNVTFRCDPISEHNRLYWYRQTLGQGPEFLTYFQNEAQLEKSRLLSDRFSAERPKGSFSTLEIQRTEQGDSAMYLCASSLEGFATEAFFGQGTRLTVV.

This chain links TRBV7-3 with TRBJ2-1; TRBD2 might be the D (6 bases). Trimming removed 3 bases at V and 9 bases at J, with 24 bases between. The CDR3 contains 17 residues. Germline loops: CDR1 SGHTA, CDR2 FQGTGA. CDR3 residues: CASSFPSGGDPSSEQFF. CDR3 nucleotide sequence: TGTGCCAGCAGCTTCCCCTCCGGCGGGGACCCCTCAAGTGAGCAGTTCTTC.

This clone occurred once. The chain joins TRBV27 to TRBJ1-5, with 10 bases lining up with TRBD1. The CDR3 spans 15 residues. The V and J ends lost 5 bases and 3 bases, in that order; junction bases with no gene match: 4. The V gene's germline CDR1 is MNHEY and CDR2 SMNVEV (reference sequence). DNA for the CDR3: TGTGCCAGCAGTGCCGGGACAGGGGCCAATCAGCCCCAGCATTTT. Protein: CASSAGTGANQPQHF.

This chain joins TRBV6-6 and TRBJ2-2; 10 bases fit TRBD2. The CDR3 extends over 19 amino acids. Germline V gives CDR1 MNHNY, CDR2 SVGAGI (reference sequence). Losses at the gene ends were 6 bases for V and 4 bases for J; bases not matched to a gene: 17. This chain's CDR3 is CASSSGASGSRWGTGELFF. CDR3 nucleotides: TGTGCCAGCAGCTCCGGGGCTAGCGGGAGTCGGTGGGGCACCGGGGAGCTGTTTTTT.

The CDR3 here is CASSLGGSGANVLTF. CDR3 DNA sequence: TGTGCCAGCAGCTTGGGCGGGTCTGGGGCCAACGTCCTGACTTTC. The rearrangement joins TRBV5-4 to TRBJ2-6; D is possibly TRBD2 (5 bases). This CDR3 region has 15 residues. Germline values: CDR1 SGHNT, CDR2 YYREEE (reference sequence). V lost 0 bases and J lost 1, with 5 bases in between.

The chain employs TRBV5-4 and TRBJ2-1; D not resolved. Germline V CDR1 and CDR2: SGHNT, YYREEE (reference sequence). V lost 2 bases and J 4 bases, leaving 13 bases between the germline ends. The CDR3 length is 15 residues. Written as DNA, the CDR3 is TGTGCCAGCAGCTTCGCCCGTCCGTCGTACAATGAGCAGTTCTTC. Protein sequence: CASSFARPSYNEQFF.

In DNA, the CDR3 is TGTGCCAGCAGCCAGCGGGGCACAGATACGCAGTATTTT. Translating gives CASSQRGTDTQYF. V and J are TRBV28 and TRBJ2-3; the D gene is possibly TRBD2 (6 bases). Germline CDR1 is MDHEN and CDR2 is SYDVKM. CDR3 length: 13 residues. V lost 6 bases to trimming and J lost 1 base, with 8 bases between them.